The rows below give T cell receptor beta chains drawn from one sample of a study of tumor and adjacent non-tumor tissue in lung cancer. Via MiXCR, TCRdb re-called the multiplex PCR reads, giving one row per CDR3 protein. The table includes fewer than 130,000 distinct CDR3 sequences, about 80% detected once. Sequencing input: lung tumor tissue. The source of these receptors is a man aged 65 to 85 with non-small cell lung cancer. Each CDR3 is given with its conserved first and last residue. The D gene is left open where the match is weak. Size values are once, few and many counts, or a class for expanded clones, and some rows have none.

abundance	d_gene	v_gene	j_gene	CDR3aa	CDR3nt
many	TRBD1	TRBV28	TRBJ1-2	CASRGQGKGYGYTF	TGTGCCAGCAGAGGACAGGGCAAGGGGTATGGCTACACCTTC
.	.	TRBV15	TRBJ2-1	CATSRGDGSPSYNEQFF	TGTGCCACCAGCAGAGGGGACGGGAGTCCCTCCTACAATGAGCAGTTCTTC
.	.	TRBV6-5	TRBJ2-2	CVSRYLRRAAGELSF	TGTGTCAGCAGGTACCTCCGAAGGGCCGCCGGGGAGCTGTCTTTT
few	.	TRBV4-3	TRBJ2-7	CASSQGQMGYYEQYF	TGCGCCAGTAGCCAAGGTCAGATGGGATACTACGAGCAGTACTTC
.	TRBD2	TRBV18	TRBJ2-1	CASSQVAGGDDEQFF	TGTGCCAGCTCACAAGTAGCGGGGGGAGACGATGAGCAGTTCTTC
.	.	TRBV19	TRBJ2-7	CASGMYTGQAYEQYF	TGTGCCAGTGGTATGTATACGGGGCAGGCCTACGAGCAGTACTTC
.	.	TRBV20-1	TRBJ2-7	CSAPGVRSSYEQYF	TGCAGTGCCCCAGGGGTCAGGTCGAGCTACGAGCAGTACTTC
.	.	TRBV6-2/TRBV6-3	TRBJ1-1	CASSRNLRGFF	TGTGCCAGCAGTAGAAACCTCCGGGGTTTCTTT
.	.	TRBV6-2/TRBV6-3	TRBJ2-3	CASRYRAPQTDAQYF	TGTGCAAGCAGATACCGGGCCCCGCAGACAGATGCGCAGTACTTT
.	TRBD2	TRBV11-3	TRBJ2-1	CASSLGLANEQFF	TGTGCCAGCAGCTTAGGACTAGCGAATGAGCAGTTCTTC
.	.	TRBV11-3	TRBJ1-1	CANTRTGAFTGAFF	TGTGCCAATACGCGGACGGGGGCGTTCACTGGAGCTTTCTTT
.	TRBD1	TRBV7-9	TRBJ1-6	CAVYPRDSSGSTLRF	TGTGCCGTCTACCCCCGGGACAGCTCGGGGTCAACCCTCCGCTTT
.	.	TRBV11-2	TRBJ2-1	CASSPGPHSFVNEQFF	TGTGCCAGCAGCCCCGGGCCACACAGCTTTGTTAATGAGCAGTTCTTC
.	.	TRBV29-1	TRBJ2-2	CIVAGGNTGELFF	TGTATCGTTGCAGGCGGTAACACCGGGGAGCTGTTTTTT
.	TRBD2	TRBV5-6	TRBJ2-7	CASSPTLAGGPGYYEQYF	TGTGCCAGCAGCCCTACACTAGCGGGAGGCCCGGGTTACTACGAGCAGTACTTC
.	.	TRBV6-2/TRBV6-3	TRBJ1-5	CVSNPLMIGHRNQPQRF	TGTGTCAGCAATCCTCTGATGATTGGACATCGCAATCAGCCCCAGCGTTTT
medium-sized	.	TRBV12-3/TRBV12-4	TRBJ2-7	CASSLKAAGKLEQYF	TGTGCCAGCAGTTTAAAGGCTGCGGGGAAGTTGGAGCAGTACTTC
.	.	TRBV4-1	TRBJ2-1	CPSSRSTVLTYNEQFF	TGCCCCAGCAGCCGCTCCACGGTGCTTACCTACAATGAGCAGTTCTTC
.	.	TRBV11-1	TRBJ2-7	CTSSLSGPSYEQYF	TGTACCAGCAGCTTAAGCGGGCCCAGCTACGAGCAATACTTC
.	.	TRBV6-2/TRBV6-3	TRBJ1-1	CASSYSGAIAETFF	TGTGCCAGCAGTTACTCGGGGGCAATCGCTGAAACTTTCTTC
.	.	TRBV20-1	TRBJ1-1	CNARNLNQRVAEAFF	TGCAATGCTAGAAACCTTAACCAAAGGGTCGCTGAAGCTTTCTTT
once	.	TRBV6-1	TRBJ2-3	CASRDEDGIDTQYF	TGTGCCAGTAGGGACGAGGATGGCATAGATACGCAGTATTTT
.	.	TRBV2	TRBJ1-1	CASSEYGRVITEAFF	TGTGCCAGCAGTGAATATGGCAGGGTGATCACTGAAGCTTTCTTT
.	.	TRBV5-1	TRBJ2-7	CVSSLDSDTYEQYF	TGCGTCAGTAGCTTGGACAGCGATACCTACGAGCAGTACTTC
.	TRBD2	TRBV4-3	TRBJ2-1	CASSPLLAVGLEQFF	TGCGCCAGCAGCCCCCTTCTAGCGGTAGGGCTGGAGCAGTTCTTC
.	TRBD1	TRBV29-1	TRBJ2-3	CNIRGPLDTQYF	TGCAACATCAGGGGGCCTTTGGATACGCAGTATTTT
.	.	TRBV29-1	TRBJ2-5	CSAKRYLQTGQEPQYF	TGCAGCGCCAAGCGCTACCTCCAGACAGGTCAAGAGCCGCAGTACTTC
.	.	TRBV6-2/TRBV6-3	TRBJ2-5	CASLRTVGRETQYF	TGTGCCAGCCTGAGGACAGTGGGCCGGGAGACCCAGTACTTC
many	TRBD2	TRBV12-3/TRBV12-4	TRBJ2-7	CASSLGGGTYEQYF	TGTGCCAGCAGTTTAGGGGGAGGGACCTACGAGCAGTACTTC
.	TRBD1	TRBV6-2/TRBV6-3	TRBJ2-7	CASNYSIYQGARSYQQYF	TGTGCCAGCAATTACTCGATTTATCAGGGGGCTCGAAGCTACCAGCAGTACTTC
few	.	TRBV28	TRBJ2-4	CASSSSAGHIQYF	TGTGCCAGCAGCAGTTCGGCCGGTCACATTCAGTACTTC
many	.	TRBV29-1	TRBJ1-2	CSVDWVRYGYTF	TGCAGCGTTGACTGGGTTCGGTATGGCTACACCTTC
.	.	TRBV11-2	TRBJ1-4	CASNRSGASNERLFF	TGTGCCAGCAACAGAAGTGGGGCAAGTAATGAAAGACTGTTTTTT
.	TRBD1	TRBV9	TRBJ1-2	CASSATPDRERYGYTF	TGTGCCAGCAGCGCTACACCCGACAGGGAACGGTATGGCTACACCTTC
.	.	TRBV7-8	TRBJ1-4	CASSLDTASVKLFF	TGTGCCAGCAGCTTGGACACCGCTAGCGTAAAACTGTTTTTT
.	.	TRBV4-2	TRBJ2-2	CASSVGASGGELFF	TGTGCCAGCAGTGTGGGGGCTTCCGGCGGGGAACTGTTTTTT
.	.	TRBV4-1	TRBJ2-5	CTSSQQWGKETQYF	TGCACCAGCAGCCAACAGTGGGGCAAAGAGACACAGTACTTC
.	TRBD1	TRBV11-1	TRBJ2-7	CASQPPGQSYKQYF	TGTGCCAGCCAACCTCCGGGACAGAGTTATAAGCAGTACTTC
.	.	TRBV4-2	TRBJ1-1	CASSQPRQQHTEAFF	TGTGCCAGCAGCCAACCGCGTCAACAGCACACTGAAGCTTTCTTT
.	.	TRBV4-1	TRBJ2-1	CASSLTHLGPLMKKQFF	TGCGCCAGCAGCCTTACCCACTTGGGACCTTTGATGAAAAAGCAGTTCTTC
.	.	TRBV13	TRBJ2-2	CVSSYGLIGELFF	TGTGTCAGCAGCTACGGACTTATCGGGGAGCTGTTTTTT
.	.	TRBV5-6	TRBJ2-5	CASSSSITDRVVTQYF	TGTGCCAGCAGCAGTTCCATTACCGACAGAGTAGTGACCCAGTACTTC
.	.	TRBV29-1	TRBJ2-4	CSVAPIGGQAYIQYF	TGCAGCGTTGCCCCGATCGGGGGGCAGGCATACATTCAGTACTTC
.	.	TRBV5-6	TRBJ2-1	CADSPCRGNYNEQFF	TGTGCCGACAGCCCGTGTCGGGGGAACTACAATGAGCAGTTCTTC
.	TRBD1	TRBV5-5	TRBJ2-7	CVSRWDRGEQYF	TGTGTCAGCAGGTGGGACAGGGGCGAGCAGTACTTC
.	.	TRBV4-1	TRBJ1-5	CASNRTDRRPQHF	TGCGCCAGCAACCGAACGGACAGACGGCCCCAGCATTTT
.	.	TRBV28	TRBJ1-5	CASSLRDSNQSQHF	TGTGCTAGCAGTTTGAGGGATAGCAATCAGTCCCAGCATTTT
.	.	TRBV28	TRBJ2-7	CVISLAYEQYF	TGTGTCATCAGTTTGGCCTACGAGCAGTACTTC
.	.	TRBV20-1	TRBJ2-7	CNANTVSEQYF	TGCAATGCTAATACAGTCTCCGAGCAGTACTTC
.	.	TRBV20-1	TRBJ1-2	CSATLGCNYGYTF	TGCAGTGCCACCCTCGGGTGCAACTATGGCTACACCTTC